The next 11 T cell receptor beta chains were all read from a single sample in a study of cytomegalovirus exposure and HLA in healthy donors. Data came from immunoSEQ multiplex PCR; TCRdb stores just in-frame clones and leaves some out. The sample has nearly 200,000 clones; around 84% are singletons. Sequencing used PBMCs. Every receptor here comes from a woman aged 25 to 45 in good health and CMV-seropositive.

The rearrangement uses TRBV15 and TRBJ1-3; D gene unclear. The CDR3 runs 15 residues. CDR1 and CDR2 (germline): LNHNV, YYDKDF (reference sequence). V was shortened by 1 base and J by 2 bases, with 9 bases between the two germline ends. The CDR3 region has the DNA TGTGCCACCAGCAGAGGACTGACGGCTGGAAACACCATATATTTT. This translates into CATSRGLTAGNTIYF. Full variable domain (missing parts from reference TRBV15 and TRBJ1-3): DAMVIQNPRYQVTQFGKPVTLSCSQTLNHNVMYWYQQKSSQAPKLLFHYYDKDFNNEADTPDNFQSRRPNTSFCFLDIRSPGLGDTAMYLCATSRGLTAGNTIYFGEGSWLTVV.

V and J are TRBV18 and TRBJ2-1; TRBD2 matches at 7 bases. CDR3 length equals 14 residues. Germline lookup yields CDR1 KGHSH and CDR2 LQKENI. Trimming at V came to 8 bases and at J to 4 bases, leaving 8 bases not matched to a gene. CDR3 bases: TGTGCCAGCACAATAGCGGGCTCTTACAATGAGCAGTTCTTC. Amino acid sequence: CASTIAGSYNEQFF.

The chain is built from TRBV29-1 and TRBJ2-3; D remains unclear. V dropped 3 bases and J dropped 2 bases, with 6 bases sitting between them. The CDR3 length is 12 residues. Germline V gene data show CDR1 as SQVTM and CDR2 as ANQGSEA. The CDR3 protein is CSVDAHTDTQYF. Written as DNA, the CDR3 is TGCAGCGTTGACGCACACACAGATACGCAGTATTTT.

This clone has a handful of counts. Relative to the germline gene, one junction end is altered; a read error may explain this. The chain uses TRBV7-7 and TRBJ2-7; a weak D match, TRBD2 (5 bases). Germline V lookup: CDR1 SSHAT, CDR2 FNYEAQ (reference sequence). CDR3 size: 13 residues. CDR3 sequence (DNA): TGTGCTAGCAGCTTAGCGTACAGCCACGAGCAGTACTTC. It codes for CASSLAYSHEQYF.

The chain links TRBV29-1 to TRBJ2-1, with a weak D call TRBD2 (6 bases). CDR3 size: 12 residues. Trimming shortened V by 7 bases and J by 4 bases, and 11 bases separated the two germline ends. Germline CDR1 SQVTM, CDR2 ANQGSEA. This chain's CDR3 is CSGGREYNEQFF. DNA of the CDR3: TGCAGCGGGGGCCGGGAGTACAATGAGCAGTTCTTC.

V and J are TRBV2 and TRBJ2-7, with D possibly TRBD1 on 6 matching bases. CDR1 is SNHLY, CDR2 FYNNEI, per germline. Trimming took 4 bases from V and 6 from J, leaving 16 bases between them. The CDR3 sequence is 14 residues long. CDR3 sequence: CASSVEQGLSEQYF. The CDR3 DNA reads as TGTGCCAGCAGTGTTGAGCAGGGGCTCAGCGAGCAGTACTTC.

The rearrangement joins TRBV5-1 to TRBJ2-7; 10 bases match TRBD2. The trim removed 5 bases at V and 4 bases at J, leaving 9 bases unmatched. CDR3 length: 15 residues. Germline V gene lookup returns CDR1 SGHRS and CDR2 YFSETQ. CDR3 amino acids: CASRSGVAGGYEQYF. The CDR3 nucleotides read TGCGCCAGCAGGTCAGGCGTAGCGGGAGGTTACGAGCAGTACTTC.

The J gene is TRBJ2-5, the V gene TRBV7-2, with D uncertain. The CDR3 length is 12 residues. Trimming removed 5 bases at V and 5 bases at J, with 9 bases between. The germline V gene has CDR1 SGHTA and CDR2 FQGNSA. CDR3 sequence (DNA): TGTGCCAGCAGCGCCTATCGGGAGACCCAGTACTTC. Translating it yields CASSAYRETQYF.

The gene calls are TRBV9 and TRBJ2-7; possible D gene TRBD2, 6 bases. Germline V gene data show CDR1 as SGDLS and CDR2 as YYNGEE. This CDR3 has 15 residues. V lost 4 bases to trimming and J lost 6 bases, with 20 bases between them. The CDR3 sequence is CASSPAGGWISEQYF. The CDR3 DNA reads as TGTGCCAGCAGCCCAGCGGGCGGGTGGATAAGCGAGCAGTACTTC.

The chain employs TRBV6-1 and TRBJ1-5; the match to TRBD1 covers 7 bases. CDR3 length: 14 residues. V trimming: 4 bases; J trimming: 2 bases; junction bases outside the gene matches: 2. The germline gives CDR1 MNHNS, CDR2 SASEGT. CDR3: CASSVGTGNQPQHF. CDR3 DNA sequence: TGTGCCAGCAGTGTAGGGACAGGCAATCAGCCCCAGCATTTT.

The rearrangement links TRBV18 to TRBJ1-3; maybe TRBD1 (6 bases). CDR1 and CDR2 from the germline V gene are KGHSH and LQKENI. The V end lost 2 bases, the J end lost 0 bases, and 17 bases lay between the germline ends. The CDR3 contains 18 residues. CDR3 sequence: CASSPLAPTGLSGNTIYF. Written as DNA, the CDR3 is TGTGCCAGCTCACCATTAGCTCCAACAGGGCTCTCTGGAAACACCATATATTTT.